Given below is one T cell receptor beta chain in context. Its antigen is as yet unknown. The data belong to a study of blood T cells in healthy people across ages. Whole-study results and caveats: Naive T cell percentage and TCR beta diversity correlated strongly. Age brought a roughly linear fall in TCR beta diversity measured per million T cells.

Sample-barcoded 5' priming and a J-beta primer mix drove a second PCR of roughly 6 to 12 cycles. TCRdb reanalysed the 5' RACE reads using MiXCR and keeps one entry per CDR3 protein. The sample shows hundreds of thousands of distinct CDR3 sequences, around 48% of them seen only once. V gave up 5 bases and J gave up 0 bases, with 11 bases separating them. The CDR3 loop spans 15 amino acids. Looked up from germline, CDR1 is LGHNA and CDR2 is YNFKEQ. The J gene is TRBJ2-1, the V gene TRBV4-2; tentative D call: TRBD2 (6 bases). The receptor's source is a woman aged 55-69 years in good health. Source material: blood. The CDR3 loop reads CASSERVLSYNEQFF. For the CDR3, the DNA is TGTGCCAGCAGCGAGCGGGTCCTCTCCTACAATGAGCAGTTCTTC.